This is a list of T cell receptor beta chains from one sample in a study of T cells in Graves' hyperthyroidism and ophthalmopathy. TCRdb passed the multiplex PCR reads through MiXCR, listing each CDR3 protein once. The sample yields under 400,000 distinct CDR3 sequences, approximately 15% seen once. The sequenced sample was blood. The receptors originated from a woman aged 18-30 years with Graves' hyperthyroidism that later progressed to Graves' ophthalmopathy. Each CDR3 is given with its conserved first and last residue. The order of the fields is clone size, J gene, V gene, D gene, CDR3 DNA, CDR3 protein. D genes are given only for firm matches. The listing skips clone size in some rows; elsewhere it reads once, few, many or a size class.

clone_size: NA; j_call: TRBJ2-3; v_call: TRBV9; d_call: TRBD2; cdr3_nt: TGTGCCAGCAGCGCTGCGGGAGAGGGGACAGATACGCAGTATTTT; cdr3_aa: CASSAAGEGTDTQYF
clone_size: many; j_call: TRBJ1-2; v_call: TRBV6-1; d_call: TRBD1; cdr3_nt: TGTGCCAGCAGTCCAAGGACAGGACATTTCTTCTATGGCTACACCTTC; cdr3_aa: CASSPRTGHFFYGYTF
clone_size: many; j_call: TRBJ2-5; v_call: TRBV4-2; d_call: TRBD1; cdr3_nt: TGTGCCAGCAGCCTCCCCGGGACAGGGAAAGAGACCCAGTACTTC; cdr3_aa: CASSLPGTGKETQYF
clone_size: many; j_call: TRBJ2-7; v_call: TRBV12-3/TRBV12-4; d_call: TRBD1; cdr3_nt: TGTGCCAGCAGTAGGGACAGGGGGATATACGAGCAGTACTTC; cdr3_aa: CASSRDRGIYEQYF
clone_size: NA; j_call: TRBJ2-1; v_call: TRBV5-1; d_call: NA; cdr3_nt: TGCGCCAGCAGCTTGTCAGGGGAAGGCGGCAATGGGCAGTTCTTC; cdr3_aa: CASSLSGEGGNGQFF
clone_size: few; j_call: TRBJ1-2; v_call: TRBV7-9; d_call: TRBD1; cdr3_nt: TGTGCCAGCAGCTTGGGACAGGGGCCCTATGGCTACACCTTC; cdr3_aa: CASSLGQGPYGYTF
clone_size: many; j_call: TRBJ1-2; v_call: TRBV5-1; d_call: NA; cdr3_nt: TGCGCCAGCAGCTTGGCCCTGGGGTCAGCATACTATGGCTACACCTTC; cdr3_aa: CASSLALGSAYYGYTF
clone_size: many; j_call: TRBJ2-2; v_call: TRBV3-1; d_call: TRBD1; cdr3_nt: TGTGCCAGCAGCCAGGACAGGGACGGGACCGGGGAGCTGTTTTTT; cdr3_aa: CASSQDRDGTGELFF
clone_size: few; j_call: TRBJ1-6; v_call: TRBV6-2/TRBV6-3; d_call: NA; cdr3_nt: TGTGCCAGCAGCCGGGAAGGATTGGGGACATTTAATTCACCCCTCCACTTT; cdr3_aa: CASSREGLGTFNSPLHF
clone_size: many; j_call: TRBJ2-3; v_call: TRBV5-1; d_call: NA; cdr3_nt: TGCGCCAGCAGCTCGGAAATTGGGACAGATACGCAGTATTTT; cdr3_aa: CASSSEIGTDTQYF
clone_size: NA; j_call: TRBJ1-1; v_call: TRBV4-1; d_call: NA; cdr3_nt: TGCGCCAGCAGCCAAGATGGGAGCGGTTACATGAACACTGAAGCTTTCTTT; cdr3_aa: CASSQDGSGYMNTEAFF
clone_size: many; j_call: TRBJ2-1; v_call: TRBV20-1; d_call: TRBD2; cdr3_nt: TGCAGTGCTAACCGGGACTACCCCTACAATGAGCAGTTCTTC; cdr3_aa: CSANRDYPYNEQFF
clone_size: few; j_call: TRBJ2-7; v_call: TRBV29-1; d_call: TRBD1; cdr3_nt: TGCAGCGTTGGACAGGGGGTAAACGAGCAGTACTTC; cdr3_aa: CSVGQGVNEQYF
clone_size: few; j_call: TRBJ1-1; v_call: TRBV12-3/TRBV12-4; d_call: NA; cdr3_nt: TGTGCCAGCACCATGGGAGGGAGCAACACTGAAGCTTTCTTT; cdr3_aa: CASTMGGSNTEAFF
clone_size: few; j_call: TRBJ2-7; v_call: TRBV19; d_call: NA; cdr3_nt: TGTGCCAGTGGCATCGCCGGGGCAGGGGGGACCTACGAGCAGTACTTC; cdr3_aa: CASGIAGAGGTYEQYF
clone_size: NA; j_call: TRBJ2-7; v_call: TRBV6-2/TRBV6-3; d_call: TRBD2; cdr3_nt: TGTGCCAGCAGTTACTCTCCTAGCGGGAGCTACGAGCAGTACTTC; cdr3_aa: CASSYSPSGSYEQYF
clone_size: many; j_call: TRBJ2-3; v_call: TRBV2; d_call: TRBD2; cdr3_nt: TGTGCCAGCAGTGAGTTAACTAGCGCAGATACGCAGTATTTT; cdr3_aa: CASSELTSADTQYF
clone_size: many; j_call: TRBJ2-7; v_call: TRBV6-6; d_call: NA; cdr3_nt: TGTGCCAGCAGTTACTCCCCCGGGGCAACCTACGAGCAGTACTTC; cdr3_aa: CASSYSPGATYEQYF
clone_size: NA; j_call: TRBJ2-2; v_call: TRBV14; d_call: NA; cdr3_nt: TGTGCCAGCAACCGGGCCCTAAACACCGGGGAGCTGTTTTTT; cdr3_aa: CASNRALNTGELFF
clone_size: many; j_call: TRBJ2-1; v_call: TRBV27; d_call: TRBD1; cdr3_nt: TGTGCCAGCAGTTTTTCCCACCCCGGACAGGGGGGAAAGTCCTACAATGAGCAGTTCTTC; cdr3_aa: CASSFSHPGQGGKSYNEQFF
clone_size: many; j_call: TRBJ1-2; v_call: TRBV3-1; d_call: TRBD1; cdr3_nt: TGTGCCAGCAGTAGGAGGACAGGGGGCGTCGGCTACACCTTC; cdr3_aa: CASSRRTGGVGYTF
clone_size: NA; j_call: TRBJ1-4; v_call: TRBV14; d_call: NA; cdr3_nt: TGTGCCAGCAGCAAACAGAGTAATGAAAAACTGTTTTTT; cdr3_aa: CASSKQSNEKLFF
clone_size: many; j_call: TRBJ2-1; v_call: TRBV7-6; d_call: NA; cdr3_nt: TGTGCCAGCAGCTTAGCAGAAAACAATGAGCAGTTCTTC; cdr3_aa: CASSLAENNEQFF
clone_size: many; j_call: TRBJ2-3; v_call: TRBV4-3; d_call: TRBD1; cdr3_nt: TGCGCCAGCAGCCGAACGACTACAGGGGATGGCACAGATACGCAGTATTTT; cdr3_aa: CASSRTTTGDGTDTQYF
clone_size: many; j_call: TRBJ1-5; v_call: TRBV7-8; d_call: TRBD1; cdr3_nt: TGTGCCAGCAGCTTAGAAGGGACAGGGGCTTATAGCAATCAGCCCCAGCATTTT; cdr3_aa: CASSLEGTGAYSNQPQHF
clone_size: many; j_call: TRBJ2-1; v_call: TRBV5-8; d_call: TRBD2; cdr3_nt: TGTGCCACCCCCCGACGCGGGGGACTTAACAATGAGCAGTTCTTC; cdr3_aa: CATPRRGGLNNEQFF